These 25 T cell receptor beta chains came from one sample sequenced in a study of cytomegalovirus exposure and HLA in healthy donors. Using immunoSEQ multiplex PCR, the repertoire was profiled, and TCRdb retains in-frame clones only, with some absent. The sample has more than 250,000 clones, about nine tenths seen once; the top ten hold over 1%. Sequencing was done on a sample of PBMCs. These receptors originate from a woman younger than 45 in good health and CMV-seropositive.

This rearrangement joins TRBV5-1 to TRBJ1-6; 10 nucleotides agree with TRBD1. The CDR3 has 14 amino acids. V gave up 6 bases and J gave up 9 bases; unmatched junction bases: 6. Germline V lookup: CDR1 SGHRS, CDR2 YFSETQ. The CDR3: CASMRDRGSSPLHF. The DNA for the CDR3 is TGCGCCAGCATGCGGGACAGGGGAAGTTCACCCCTCCACTTT.

The chain has TRBV27 and TRBJ1-1; no firm D call. Trimming pared 5 bases from V and 4 bases from J, leaving 11 bases between. Germline assignment: CDR1 MNHEY and CDR2 SMNVEV (reference sequence). This CDR3 has 13 amino acids. CDR3 nucleotide sequence: TGTGCCAGCAGTGTAAGGTATCGCACTGAAGCTTTCTTT. Translation gives CASSVRYRTEAFF.

The chain links TRBV5-1 to TRBJ1-4; D is unclear. The V end was cut by 4 bases, the J end by 8 bases, with 15 bases between. Germline V gene data show CDR1 as SGHRS and CDR2 as YFSETQ. CDR3 length equals 14 residues. The CDR3, as DNA: TGCGCCAGCAGCCTTGGCTACGCCCAGGAAAAACTGTTTTTT. It codes for CASSLGYAQEKLFF.

The chain links TRBV11-2 to TRBJ2-7, with D tentatively TRBD2 (6 bases). The CDR3 has 15 residues. V lost 2 bases, J lost 3 bases, and 14 bases lay in between. CDR1 is SGHAT and CDR2 is FQNNGV in the germline V gene. The CDR3 nucleotides are TGTGCCAGCAGCTTAAGGAGCGGGCTAAGCTACGAGCAGTACTTC. Residues: CASSLRSGLSYEQYF.

This clone was picked up a small number of times. V gene TRBV13 combines with J gene TRBJ2-3, with a tentative D call TRBD1 (6 bases). This CDR3 spans 15 amino acids. Germline-derived CDR1 and CDR2 are PRHDT and FYEKMQ (reference sequence). V lost 5 bases to trimming and J lost 7 bases, with 19 bases between them. Here the CDR3 DNA reads TGTGCCAGCAGCCAAGTCATGGACAGCTCATATACGCAGTATTTT. It codes for CASSQVMDSSYTQYF.

This chain's CDR3 is CASSELGGGMVDTQYF. CDR3 in DNA: TGTGCCAGCAGTGAATTGGGCGGGGGAATGGTAGATACGCAGTATTTT. J is TRBJ2-3 and V is TRBV25-1; 7 bases agree with TRBD2. There are 16 residues in the CDR3. With 1 base clipped from V and 5 bases from J, the junction kept 9 bases outside the gene matches. CDR1 is MGHDK, CDR2 SYGVNS, per germline. The entire variable domain, with the rest obtained from reference TRBV25-1 and TRBJ2-3, is as follows: EADIYQTPRYLVIGTGKKITLECSQTMGHDKMYWYQQDPGMELHLIHYSYGVNSTEKGDLSSESTVSRIRTEHFPLTLESARPSHTSQYLCASSELGGGMVDTQYFGPGTRLTVL.

This rearrangement joins TRBV6-1 to TRBJ1-2, with D unresolved. The CDR3 is made up of 20 amino acids. The V gene lost 4 bases and the J gene lost 3 bases, with 30 bases spanning the gap. CDR1 is MNHNS and CDR2 is SASEGT in the germline V gene. CDR3 residues: CASSAAIRATPLLKDYGYTF. CDR3 nucleotide sequence: TGTGCCAGCAGTGCCGCAATCCGGGCCACTCCGCTCCTTAAGGACTATGGCTACACCTTC.

The chain combines TRBV5-1 with TRBJ2-3, with D tentatively TRBD2 (7 bases). V lost 3 bases and J 3 bases, leaving 26 bases between the germline ends. Germline V gene data show CDR1 as SGHRS and CDR2 as YFSETQ. The CDR3 has 19 residues. The CDR3 protein is CASSSGTPRGGRSTDTQYF. CDR3 sequence (DNA): TGCGCCAGCAGCTCAGGGACCCCGAGGGGGGGGCGGTCTACAGATACGCAGTATTTT. Complete variable domain (other parts from reference TRBV5-1 and TRBJ2-3): KAGVTQTPRYLIKTRGQQVTLSCSPISGHRSVSWYQQTPGQGLQFLFEYFSETQRNKGNFPGRFSGRQFSNSRSEMNVSTLELGDSALYLCASSSGTPRGGRSTDTQYFGPGTRLTVL.

This clone is a singleton in its sample. Other nucleotide sequences in the sample specify the same CDR3. The rearrangement uses TRBV28 and TRBJ2-7; unclear D gene. Trimming cost V 5 bases and J 0 bases, with 11 bases left between them. The CDR3 totals 14 residues. CDR1 is MDHEN and CDR2 is SYDVKM in the germline V gene. The CDR3 reads CASSTSWSSYEQYF. The CDR3 bases are TGTGCCAGCAGTACCTCGTGGAGCTCCTACGAGCAGTACTTC. The full variable domain, with the rest looked up from reference TRBV28 and TRBJ2-7, is DVKVTQSSRYLVKRTGEKVFLECVQDMDHENMFWYRQDPGLGLRLIYFSYDVKMKEKGDIPEGYSVSREKKERFSLILESASTNQTSMYLCASSTSWSSYEQYFGPGTRLTVT.

The V call is TRBV30, the J call TRBJ2-7; possibly TRBD2 for D (5 bases). The V gene lost 4 bases and the J gene lost 7 bases, with 14 bases spanning the gap. The germline gives CDR1 GTSNPN, CDR2 SVGIG (reference sequence). CDR3 length: 12 residues. Here the CDR3 DNA reads TGTGCCTGGATGGGATACCGAGGGGAGCAGTACTTC. Protein product: CAWMGYRGEQYF. The full variable domain, in which reference TRBV30 and TRBJ2-7 provide the parts outside the CDR3, is SQTIHQWPATLVQPVGSPLSLECTVEGTSNPNLYWYRQAAGRGLQLLFYSVGIGQISSEVPQNLSASRPQDRQFILSSKKLLLSDSGFYLCAWMGYRGEQYFGPGTRLTVT.

The rearrangement joins TRBV5-4 to TRBJ2-5; maybe TRBD1 (6 bases). This CDR3 comprises 16 residues. V lost 2 bases, J lost 2 bases, and 16 bases lay in between. CDR1 is SGHNT and CDR2 is YYREEE in the germline V gene (reference sequence). The CDR3 DNA is TGTGCCAGCAGCTTACCAGGGGTTGGGGGACAAGAGACCCAGTACTTC. Its protein product is CASSLPGVGGQETQYF.

The CDR3, as DNA: TGTGCCACTAGCGGGAGCTCCTACGAGCAGTACTTC. Translating it yields CATSGSSYEQYF. The genes are TRBV19 and TRBJ2-7, with TRBD2 matching over 10 bases. Per the germline V gene, CDR1 is LNHDA and CDR2 is SQIVND (reference sequence). Trimming cost V 10 bases and J 0 bases; bases outside gene matches: 0. This CDR3 is 12 amino acids long.

The chain links TRBV28 to TRBJ1-1, with 7 nucleotides matching TRBD1. The trim removed 8 bases at V and 0 bases at J, leaving 6 bases unmatched. CDR1 and CDR2 from the germline V gene are MDHEN and SYDVKM. This CDR3 has 14 residues. Here the CDR3 DNA reads TGTGCCAGCGAATCAGGGGGTTTGAACACTGAAGCTTTCTTT. This encodes CASESGGLNTEAFF.

This chain uses TRBV5-1 with TRBJ1-3; D remains ambiguous. CDR3 size: 16 residues. The ends were cut back, 2 bases at V and 0 bases at J, with 12 bases in the middle. The germline V gene encodes CDR1 SGHRS and CDR2 YFSETQ. DNA of the CDR3: TGCGCCAGCAGCTTTCCGGGCTCGAGCTCTGGAAACACCATATATTTT. Its protein is CASSFPGSSSGNTIYF.

The chain is built from TRBV4-2 and TRBJ2-1; weak D call: TRBD2 (5 bases). The CDR3 runs to 13 residues. Trimming stripped 0 bases from V and 8 bases from J, with 8 bases between. The germline V gene encodes CDR1 LGHNA and CDR2 YNFKEQ. DNA for the CDR3: TGTGCCAGCAGCCAAGAACTGAGGGATGAGCAGTTCTTC. Its translation: CASSQELRDEQFF.

This clone was recorded once. V and J are TRBV7-9 and TRBJ2-2, with D perhaps given as TRBD1 or TRBD2 (5 bases each). From germline, CDR1 is SEHNR and CDR2 FQNEAQ (reference sequence). CDR3 length: 16 amino acids. The V and J ends lost 5 bases and 5 bases respectively, with 18 bases between them. The CDR3, as DNA: TGTGCCAGCAGCCTCAAGAGGACCGGGGCTACCGGGGAGCTGTTTTTT. Protein product: CASSLKRTGATGELFF.

The chain recombines TRBV27 with TRBJ1-3, with no clear D. The ends were cut back, 4 bases at V and 8 bases at J, with 12 bases in the middle. Looked up from germline, CDR1 is MNHEY and CDR2 is SMNVEV (reference sequence). CDR3 length equals 13 residues. The CDR3, as DNA: TGTGCCAGCAGTTCCTTTCGGGCACACACCATATATTTT. It codes for CASSSFRAHTIYF.

This sequence joins TRBV5-6 and TRBJ2-2; D assignment may be TRBD1 or TRBD2 (5 bases each). The CDR3 extends over 16 amino acids. Germline assignment: CDR1 SGHDT and CDR2 YYEEEE. With 0 bases removed from V and 1 base from J, the gap between germline ends came to 10 bases. The CDR3 spells CASSLDEGLNTGELFF. CDR3 nucleotides: TGTGCCAGCAGCTTGGATGAGGGGTTGAACACCGGGGAGCTGTTTTTT.

The rearrangement links TRBV5-8 to TRBJ1-5; 7 bases are shared with TRBD1. Germline V lookup: CDR1 SGHTS, CDR2 YDEGEE. This CDR3 has 16 residues. V lost 5 bases and J lost 4; bases outside the gene matches: 12. The DNA of the CDR3 is TGTGCCAGCAGTTATCACAGGGGAGGTAAAAATCAGCCCCAGCATTTT. Translating gives CASSYHRGGKNQPQHF.

The CDR3 here is CAISESGGVETQYF. The CDR3 DNA reads as TGTGCCATCAGTGAGTCTGGGGGCGTGGAGACCCAGTACTTC. V usage is TRBV10-3 and J usage is TRBJ2-5; D might be TRBD1 (6 bases). The CDR3 covers 14 residues. Trimming cost V 0 bases and J 5 bases, with 10 bases left between them. Germline V gene lookup returns CDR1 ENHRY and CDR2 SYGVKD.

The chain uses TRBV5-4 and TRBJ1-2; 9 nucleotides agree with TRBD1. The CDR3 spans 14 residues. The ends lost 6 bases at V and 6 bases at J; junction bases unmatched: 9. Germline V gene sequence: CDR1 SGHNT, CDR2 YYREEE (reference sequence). CDR3 DNA sequence: TGTGCCAGCAAAGGGACAGGGCTTGTTAATGGCTACACCTTC. The encoded protein is CASKGTGLVNGYTF.

This clone has only one observation. This chain joins TRBV11-2 and TRBJ2-7; the D gene is possibly TRBD1 (5 bases). This CDR3 has 13 amino acids. The germline V gene has CDR1 SGHAT and CDR2 FQNNGV. Trimming cost V 1 base and J 2 bases, with 6 bases left between them. CDR3 loop: CASSLGRAYEQYF. The CDR3 DNA follows: TGTGCCAGCAGCTTAGGCAGGGCCTACGAGCAGTACTTC.

This chain joins TRBV6-5 and TRBJ1-2; possibly TRBD1 for D (6 bases). Trimming pared 8 bases from V and 3 bases from J, leaving 13 bases between. This CDR3 spans 13 amino acids. Germline-derived CDR1 and CDR2 are MNHEY and SVGAGI. CDR3 residues: CASSAGGDYGYTF. The CDR3 nucleotides are TGTGCCAGCTCCGCGGGGGGCGACTATGGCTACACCTTC.

This chain links TRBV28 with TRBJ2-7; 12 nucleotides line up with TRBD2. The trim removed 4 bases at V and 3 bases at J, leaving 16 bases unmatched. CDR1 and CDR2 (germline): MDHEN, SYDVKM. This CDR3 contains 19 residues. The CDR3 sequence is CASSSAGLAGLRAHYEQYF. The CDR3 DNA is TGTGCCAGCAGTTCGGCGGGACTAGCGGGTCTTAGGGCCCACTACGAGCAGTACTTC. Supplemented by reference TRBV28 and TRBJ2-7, the full variable domain reads DVKVTQSSRYLVKRTGEKVFLECVQDMDHENMFWYRQDPGLGLRLIYFSYDVKMKEKGDIPEGYSVSREKKERFSLILESASTNQTSMYLCASSSAGLAGLRAHYEQYFGPGTRLTVT.

This sequence joins TRBV30 and TRBJ1-2, with 9 positions matching TRBD1. Trimming removed 2 bases from V and 7 bases from J; junction bases left unmatched: 8. Germline V gene data show CDR1 as GTSNPN and CDR2 as SVGIG (reference sequence). This CDR3 is 14 amino acids long. In DNA, the CDR3 is TGTGCCTGGAGTTCGGGACAGGGCTTGCTTGGCTACACCTTC. Protein product: CAWSSGQGLLGYTF.